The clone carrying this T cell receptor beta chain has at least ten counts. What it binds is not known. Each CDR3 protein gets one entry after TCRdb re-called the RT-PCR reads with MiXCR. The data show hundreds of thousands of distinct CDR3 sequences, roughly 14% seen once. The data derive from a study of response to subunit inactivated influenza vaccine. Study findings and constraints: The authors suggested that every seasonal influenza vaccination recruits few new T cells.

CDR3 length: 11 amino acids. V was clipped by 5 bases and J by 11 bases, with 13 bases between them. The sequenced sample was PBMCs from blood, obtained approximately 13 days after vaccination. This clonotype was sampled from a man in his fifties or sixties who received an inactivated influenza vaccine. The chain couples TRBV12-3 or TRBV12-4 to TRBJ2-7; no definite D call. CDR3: CASSARRKKYF. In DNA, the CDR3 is TGTGCCAGCAGTGCCCGGAGAAAAAAGTACTTC.